Sequencing of this T cell receptor (beta chain) was carried out in a study of T cell repertoires in cytomegalovirus infection. TCRdb recomputed calls from the reads with MiXCR, one row per CDR3 protein. The table shows about 490,000 distinct CDR3 sequences, with more than 20% occurring only once. The CDR3 has 14 amino acids. The ends were cut back, 6 bases at V and 1 base at J, with 15 bases in the middle. Germline CDR1 reads DFQATT; CDR2 reads SNEGSKA (reference sequence). This clonotype was observed a few times. The V gene is TRBV20-1, the J gene TRBJ2-5; D possibly matches TRBD1 or TRBD2 (5 bases each). Sequenced: PBMCs. This TCR was recovered from a human donor in good health (CMV status not recorded). Some clones in this sample may be carry-over from other donors' samples. Here the CDR3 reads CSARGPLGQETQYF. In nucleotides, the CDR3 is TGCAGTGCCCGGGGACCGCTGGGCCAAGAGACCCAGTACTTC.